This entry lists 19 T cell receptor beta chains sequenced from one sample in a study of blood T cells in healthy people across ages. Through a sample-barcoded 5' primer and a J-beta primer mix, a second PCR was run for roughly 7 to 11 cycles. TCRdb reanalysed the 5' RACE reads using MiXCR and keeps one entry per CDR3 protein. The sample holds about a million distinct CDR3 sequences, around two fifths seen once. The sample comprised blood. The receptors stem from a man aged 18-30 years in good health.

This rearrangement joins TRBV5-1 to TRBJ2-5, with D tentatively TRBD1 or TRBD2 (7 bases each). The DNA end lines up better with TRBJ2-1; the J call may be wrong. The CDR3 is made up of 15 amino acids. Germline CDR1 and CDR2: SGHRS and YFSETQ. The CDR3 loop is CASSLSGTVQETQFF. The CDR3 DNA follows: TGCGCCAGCAGCTTGAGCGGGACAGTACAAGAGACCCAGTTCTTC.

The chain is built from TRBV4-3 and TRBJ2-7, with TRBD1 matching 12 bases. V lost 5 bases to trimming and J lost 7 bases; unmatched junction nucleotides: 9. CDR1 and CDR2 from the germline V gene are LGHNA and YSLEER. CDR3 length: 15 residues. The CDR3 sequence is CASSLRDRGRNEQYF. CDR3 DNA: TGCGCCAGCAGCTTACGGGACAGGGGGCGAAATGAGCAGTACTTC.

The V gene is TRBV20-1, the J gene TRBJ1-1; D remains ambiguous. Germline CDR1 reads DFQATT; CDR2 reads SNEGSKA (reference sequence). This CDR3 has 13 amino acids. Trimming removed 1 base at V and 1 base at J, with 7 bases between. The CDR3 region is CSARGAENTEAFF. The CDR3 coding sequence is TGCAGTGCTAGAGGGGCGGAGAACACTGAAGCTTTCTTT.

This clonotype appeared a few times. This rearrangement joins TRBV6-5 to TRBJ1-4; the D gene is possibly TRBD1 (5 bases). Germline V gene lookup returns CDR1 MNHEY and CDR2 SVGAGI. Trimming removed 5 bases at V and 3 bases at J, with 13 bases between. CDR3 size: 15 residues. The CDR3 loop reads CASSPSGRANEKLFF. The CDR3 DNA reads TGTGCCAGCAGTCCGTCAGGGAGGGCTAATGAAAAACTGTTTTTT.

Points on this clonotype: The junction departs from the called germline gene at one end, perhaps through a read error. The genes are TRBV7-3 and TRBJ1-1; D is possibly TRBD1 (5 bases). CDR1 is SGHTA, CDR2 FQGTGA, per germline. This CDR3 region has 13 residues. The CDR3 nucleotides read TGTGCTAGCAGCCCCCGATGGGGGAGTGAAGCTTTCTTT. Encoded protein: CASSPRWGSEAFF.

V gene TRBV12-3 or TRBV12-4 combines with J gene TRBJ1-1; possible D gene TRBD1, 6 bases. The CDR3 totals 15 residues. Trimming removed 6 bases at V and 1 base at J, with 15 bases between. CDR3 sequence: CASSQSGGTNTEAFF. The DNA for the CDR3 is TGTGCCAGCAGCCAAAGCGGGGGCACGAACACTGAAGCTTTCTTT.

Only a few counts were recorded for this clonotype. The chain links TRBV10-3 to TRBJ2-7, with TRBD1 identical over 8 bases. The J segment lost 3 bases and the V segment lost 3 bases, leaving 10 bases of the junction unmatched. CDR3 length equals 16 residues. Germline V gives CDR1 ENHRY, CDR2 SYGVKD. CDR3 protein: CAISDQDRGGNYEQYF. The CDR3 DNA follows: TGTGCCATCAGTGACCAAGACAGGGGCGGTAACTACGAGCAGTACTTC.

This clonotype has just a few counts. CDR3 bases: TGTGCCAGCAGCTCCCCAGCGAGCTCCTACGAGCAGTACTTC. Its protein is CASSSPASSYEQYF. The chain carries TRBV7-9 and TRBJ2-7; no reliable D call. The CDR3 is 14 residues long. Germline CDR1 reads SEHNR; CDR2 reads FQNEAQ (reference sequence). The ends were cut back, 4 bases at V and 0 bases at J, with 10 bases in the middle.

This clonotype was observed at least ten times. The chain combines TRBV7-2 with TRBJ2-1; no firm D call. This CDR3 has 14 residues. Germline CDR1 reads SGHTA; CDR2 reads FQGNSA. V was trimmed by 5 bases and J by 8 bases, leaving 16 bases between them. CDR3: CASSPYLGTDEQFF. CDR3 nucleotides: TGTGCCAGCAGCCCATACCTAGGCACTGATGAGCAGTTCTTC.

This rearrangement joins TRBV12-3 or TRBV12-4 to TRBJ2-1, with 9 bases fitting TRBD2. V gave up 9 bases and J gave up 4 bases; unmatched junction bases: 4. The CDR3 sequence is 13 residues long. The CDR3 is CASYSGGYNEQFF. CDR3 nucleotides: TGTGCCAGTTATAGCGGGGGTTACAATGAGCAGTTCTTC.

This clonotype was seen only a few times. This chain links TRBV7-9 with TRBJ1-5; TRBD1 is a possible D gene (5 bases). Germline loops: CDR1 SEHNR, CDR2 FQNEAQ (reference sequence). Between the trimmed V and J ends, which lost 5 bases and 10 bases, there was a span of 12 bases. CDR3 size: 12 residues. In nucleotides, the CDR3 is TGTGCCAGCAGCCTAGGAGGGGCCCCCCAGCATTTT. This codes for CASSLGGAPQHF.

The rearrangement joins TRBV5-5 to TRBJ2-5; no clear D. There are 11 residues in the CDR3. Germline V CDR1 and CDR2: SGHKS, YYEKEE (reference sequence). The V gene lost 2 bases and the J gene lost 11 bases, with 10 bases spanning the gap. DNA of the CDR3: TGTGCCAGCAGCTTCGTCCATGAGCAGTACTTC. It specifies CASSFVHEQYF.

There are many counts of this clonotype. This sequence joins TRBV5-1 and TRBJ2-5, with D uncertain. V was clipped by 0 bases and J by 4 bases, with 7 bases between them. This CDR3 spans 13 amino acids. Germline CDR1 reads SGHRS; CDR2 reads YFSETQ. The CDR3 sequence: CASSLGLRETQYF. The CDR3 bases are TGCGCCAGCAGCTTGGGTCTTAGAGAGACCCAGTACTTC.

The chain combines TRBV12-3 or TRBV12-4 with TRBJ1-6; D not resolved. CDR3 length: 17 residues. Trimming left V 0 bases short and J 2 bases short, with 11 bases between. CDR3 loop: CASSLADRSPYNSPLHF. The CDR3 DNA is TGTGCCAGCAGTTTAGCGGACCGGAGCCCCTATAATTCACCCCTCCACTTT.

This chain connects TRBV10-3 to TRBJ2-3; 7 nucleotides match TRBD2. CDR3 length: 14 amino acids. The V gene end was trimmed by 7 bases and the J gene end by 0 bases; junction bases not matched to a gene: 4. Germline CDR1 ENHRY, CDR2 SYGVKD. CDR3 amino acids: CAITQRGSTDTQYF. The CDR3 DNA follows: TGTGCCATCACCCAGCGGGGTAGCACAGATACGCAGTATTTT.

With regard to this clonotype: With a much larger clone just one base away, this may be a read error. The rearrangement links TRBV7-2 to TRBJ2-7; D call uncertain. The germline V gene encodes CDR1 SGHTA and CDR2 FQGNSA. The CDR3 has 15 residues. Trimming took off 5 bases at V and 0 bases at J, with 14 bases between the two ends. The CDR3 nucleotides are TGTGCCAGCAGCGCCCAGCTCGCTCCCTCCTACGAGCAGTACTTC. It yields the protein CASSAQLAPSYEQYF.

The chain joins TRBV2 to TRBJ2-1, with 10 bases that match TRBD2. The closer fit of TRBJ2-7 to the DNA end suggests the J call may be wrong. The germline CDR1 and CDR2 sequences are SNHLY and FYNNEI. The CDR3 is 14 amino acids. CDR3 residues: CAMSSSGGYNEQYF. CDR3 bases: TGTGCCATGAGCTCTAGCGGGGGATACAATGAGCAGTACTTC.

The chain uses TRBV7-3 and TRBJ2-1; D unresolved. Germline assignment: CDR1 SGHTA and CDR2 FQGTGA. Trimming took off 2 bases at V and 5 bases at J, with 16 bases between the two ends. The CDR3 spans 16 residues. The DNA for the CDR3 is TGTGCCAGCAGCTTACGTCTCGGGCAGCTAAACAATGAGCAGTTCTTC. Translating gives CASSLRLGQLNNEQFF.

The gene calls are TRBV7-9 and TRBJ2-2; weak D call: TRBD1 (5 bases). The ends were cut back, 4 bases at V and 1 base at J, with 10 bases in the middle. CDR3 length: 15 residues. CDR1 and CDR2 from the germline V gene are SEHNR and FQNEAQ (reference sequence). For the CDR3, the DNA is TGTGCCAGCAGCTCCTCAGGGTTGAACACCGGGGAGCTGTTTTTT. As protein: CASSSSGLNTGELFF.